This T cell receptor beta chain came from a study of cytomegalovirus exposure and HLA in healthy donors (dated by TCRdb to 2016 to 2017). About the full investigation: A later analysis indicated that the 100 to 150 validation repertoires were generated on the platform also employed for the 700 or so repertoires of the first cohort. The aim of the study was to test whether cataloging public T cell receptors could identify signatures of past pathogen exposure. Besides the first cohort of 666 subjects, a separate validation cohort made up of roughly 120 different subjects was used. High-throughput TCR immunosequencing, statistical association of individual TCRs with disease status, and machine learning were combined to predict cytomegalovirus infection status.

The donors belonged to the validation cohort of about 120 subjects, which was separate from the approximately 700-subject first cohort. Remarks on this clone: The specificity of this receptor is unknown. There are no base qualities to consult, and no much larger clone falls within one base.

Summary of the overall study and its limitations: It was suggested by the authors that the approach could potentially be generalized to other disease states and immunological phenotypes. The validation cohort had no HLA typing available for a later analysis, so co-occurrence within that cohort was assessed over all 120 or so repertoires. A few of the identified cytomegalovirus-associated TCR beta chains were confirmed in vitro to be specific for cytomegalovirus antigens. The classifier was reported to diagnose cytomegalovirus status with high specificity and sensitivity in both the original cohort and the validation cohort. Subsequent analysis determined that TCRs grouped into clusters in the first cohort also showed a tendency toward co-occurrence across the roughly 130 validation repertoires, and approximately 94% of cluster scores exceeded 0. Across donors, most TCR sequences were observed very rarely, whereas some public TCRs were present in many individuals. The study listed 170 or so TCR beta chains as associated with cytomegalovirus.

Library generation was performed with the immunoSEQ multiplex PCR assay. The study's processing was this. A statistical classification framework was built to diagnose cytomegalovirus status from the catalog of TCR beta chain sequences. The table comes from immuneACCESS by way of TCRdb, which keeps in-frame sequences with V and J called. Part of the clones is missing from these tables; in studies checked, under half for an unresolved V gene and the rest for unknown reasons. V and J calls and clone size follow that table, whereas D and trimming were derived from the DNA. The sample table records 90,000 to 100,000 clones; approximately 94% of these occur just once. About 1% of the sample lies in the top ten. V is reduced by 2 bases and J by 2 bases, leaving a spacing of 19 bases between them. CDR1 and CDR2, looked up from the germline V gene, are LGHNA and YNFKEQ. The CDR3 has 17 amino acids, counting the end cysteine and phenylalanine. Kept here is only the CDR3 DNA, which spans 51 bases and is read in frame from base 1.

The chain is assembled from TRBV4-2 and TRBJ2-7, and possibly TRBD1, on 6 matching bases. This clonotype was sampled from a woman aged 25 to 45 in good health and CMV-seropositive. The sample comprised PBMCs. The sequence in DNA is TGTGCCAGCAGCCAAAGTTCAGGGACACCTGACACCTACGAGCAGTACTTC. Its protein product is CASSQSSGTPDTYEQYF.